The next 13 T cell receptor beta chains were all read from a single sample in a study of blood T cells in healthy people across ages. Then a second PCR, running roughly 6 to 12 cycles, was carried out with a sample-barcoded 5' primer and a J-beta primer mix. MiXCR, applied by TCRdb to the 5' RACE reads, yields one record per CDR3 protein. The sample shows hundreds of thousands of distinct CDR3 sequences, 40% to 50% of them seen only once. Sample: blood. All receptors derive from an elderly man in good health.

The chain combines TRBV25-1 with TRBJ2-2; D gene ambiguous. Germline CDR1 reads MGHDK; CDR2 reads SYGVNS. The V end was cut by 5 bases, the J end by 4 bases, with 11 bases between. CDR3 length equals 14 residues. CDR3 DNA sequence: TGTGCCAGCAGTCCCTCTGTGGGCACCGGGGAGCTGTTTTTT. Protein: CASSPSVGTGELFF.

This clonotype was seen only a few times. A much larger clone lies one base from this, so it may be a read error. This chain links TRBV6-5 with TRBJ2-6; 7 positions match TRBD1. V gave up 0 bases and J gave up 0 bases; unmatched junction bases: 11. Germline V gene sequence: CDR1 MNHEY, CDR2 SVGAGI. The CDR3 spans 20 residues. The chain's CDR3 is CASSYSSATGLRSGANVLTF. The CDR3 nucleotides read TGTGCCAGCAGTTACTCGAGTGCGACAGGGTTACGCTCTGGGGCCAACGTCCTGACTTTC.

To note about this clonotype: An end of the junction does not agree with germline; a read error may underlie this. V is TRBV18 and J is TRBJ2-7; a possible D gene is TRBD1 (7 bases). This CDR3 spans 13 amino acids. CDR1 is KGHSH and CDR2 is LQKENI in the germline V gene. CDR3: CASSAGQTYERYF. The CDR3, as DNA: TGTGCCAGCTCGGCGGGACAGACCTACGAGCGGTACTTC.

The sample holds many counts of this clonotype. The CDR3 here is CASSVGTGAGETQYF. The CDR3 DNA reads as TGTGCCAGCAGTGTTGGGACAGGGGCCGGTGAGACCCAGTACTTC. The chain combines TRBV2 with TRBJ2-5; 10 bases line up with TRBD1. CDR3 length: 15 residues. J was trimmed by 5 bases and V by 4 bases; bases with no gene match: 7. Germline V lookup: CDR1 SNHLY, CDR2 FYNNEI.

This rearrangement joins TRBV28 to TRBJ1-4; D is undetermined. Trimming shortened V by 3 bases and J by 7 bases, and 21 bases separated the two germline ends. Germline CDR1 is MDHEN and CDR2 is SYDVKM. This CDR3 is 17 amino acids long. The CDR3 sequence: CASSLARVKEFREKLFF. CDR3 nucleotides: TGTGCCAGCAGTTTGGCCAGAGTCAAGGAATTTCGTGAAAAACTGTTTTTT.

The chain uses TRBV11-1 and TRBJ2-1; possible D gene TRBD2, 6 bases. With the DNA end fitting TRBJ2-7 better, the J assignment may be wrong. This CDR3 comprises 16 residues. Per the germline V gene, CDR1 is SGHAT and CDR2 is FQDESV (reference sequence). CDR3 DNA sequence: TGTGCCAGCAGCCCTCTTAGCGGAGGCTCCTACAATGAGCAGTACTTC. Amino acids: CASSPLSGGSYNEQYF.

The chain is built from TRBV11-1 and TRBJ1-3, with no clear D. The germline gives CDR1 SGHAT, CDR2 FQDESV (reference sequence). The germline V and J ends were trimmed by 0 bases and 0 bases, with 6 bases remaining between them. The CDR3 sequence is 15 residues long. The CDR3 region has the DNA TGTGCCAGCAGCTTAGCAGCGTTCTCTGGAAACACCATATATTTT. Protein sequence: CASSLAAFSGNTIYF.

The rearrangement links TRBV5-6 to TRBJ1-4, with D tentatively TRBD1 (5 bases). The germline V and J ends were trimmed by 3 bases and 8 bases, with 11 bases remaining between them. In germline, CDR1 is SGHDT, CDR2 YYEEEE. This CDR3 has 13 residues. CDR3 residues: CASSWGESEKLFF. CDR3 coding DNA: TGTGCCAGCAGCTGGGGCGAATCCGAAAAACTGTTTTTT.

The CDR3 region has the DNA TGCAGTGCTAGAGAAATCCAGACCCAGTACTTC. As protein: CSAREIQTQYF. The genes are TRBV20-1 and TRBJ2-5; D gene uncertain. The germline CDR1 and CDR2 sequences are DFQATT and SNEGSKA (reference sequence). Trimming shortened V by 0 bases and J by 6 bases, and 5 bases separated the two germline ends. The CDR3 covers 11 residues.

This chain uses TRBV2 with TRBJ1-1; the D gene is possibly TRBD1 (5 bases). The CDR3 totals 12 residues. In germline, CDR1 is SNHLY, CDR2 FYNNEI. V lost 9 bases and J lost 5, with 13 bases in between. CDR3 region: CARNWGLTEAFF. The CDR3, as DNA: TGTGCCAGAAATTGGGGACTTACTGAAGCTTTCTTT.

This clonotype showed up just a few times. The chain couples TRBV7-2 to TRBJ2-7, with 16 positions matching TRBD2. CDR3 size: 16 residues. Germline CDR1 is SGHTA and CDR2 is FQGNSA. The V and J ends lost 4 bases and 12 bases, in that order; junction bases with no gene match: 12. For the CDR3, the DNA is TGTGCCAGCAGCTCCAACCCGGGACTAGCGGGGGGGCCTTGGTACTTC. The encoded protein is CASSSNPGLAGGPWYF.

The V call is TRBV6-2 or TRBV6-3, the J call TRBJ2-5, with D perhaps being TRBD1 or TRBD2 (5 bases each). CDR3 length: 13 residues. V gave up 11 bases and J gave up 7 bases, with 20 bases separating them. Germline-derived CDR1 and CDR2 are MNHEY and SVGEGT. DNA of the CDR3: TGTGCCGGCTCAGGGACCTTCGAGGGGACCCAGTACTTC. The encoded protein is CAGSGTFEGTQYF.

This clonotype was seen only a few times. The V and J genes are TRBV6-2 or TRBV6-3 and TRBJ2-1, with D maybe TRBD2 (5 bases). Germline assignment: CDR1 MNHEY and CDR2 SVGEGT. This CDR3 region has 14 residues. V dropped 8 bases and J dropped 3 bases, with 14 bases sitting between them. CDR3 bases: TGTGCCAGCTCGGAAGCGGAAGTCTACAATGAGCAGTTCTTC. Its protein product is CASSEAEVYNEQFF.